This is a list of T cell receptor beta chains from one sample in a study of T cell changes during pregnancy in multiple sclerosis. Some clones are missing from TCRdb's copy, which holds only in-frame ones; the method was immunoSEQ multiplex PCR. The table shows under 50,000 clones, with roughly 90% occurring only once. The source was CD8+ T cells from peripheral blood mononuclear cells, collected before pregnancy. The receptor source for this set is a female donor with multiple sclerosis, enrolled in a pregnancy study. CDR3s leave out the opening cysteine and the closing phenylalanine or tryptophan.

V,J,CDR3
TRBV19,TRBJ2-2,ASSIRGQYTGELF
TRBV10-3,TRBJ2-7,AISESGTGVSYEQY
TRBV9,TRBJ2-6,ASSVSRSRYSGANVLT
TRBV5-8,TRBJ1-5,ASSLQGYSNQPQH
TRBV5-6,TRBJ2-3,ASTKTSGSTDTQY
TRBV5-1,NA,ASSGGGVSYEQY
TRBV5-1,TRBJ2-7,ASSLVRGGNEQY
TRBV18,TRBJ2-1,ASSPVAGRFNEQF
TRBV5-6,TRBJ2-7,ASSSRGTAYEQY
TRBV6-4,TRBJ2-7,ASSEGLASEQY
TRBV19,TRBJ1-5,ASVGQGLSNQPQH
TRBV4-2,TRBJ2-7,ASSQRQSYEQY
TRBV4-1,TRBJ2-1,ASSQGLQSYNEQF
TRBV6-5,TRBJ2-2,ASSFGQLNTGELF
TRBV30,TRBJ2-7,AWSSGLAGATYEQY
TRBV10-1,TRBJ1-1,ASSESQGTEAF
TRBV6-5,TRBJ2-4,ASSPDSTTKNIQY
TRBV5-1,TRBJ2-7,ASRPTGTSGRLSYEQY
TRBV30,TRBJ2-7,AWSSSGPYEQY
TRBV4-1,TRBJ2-5,ASSHPGETQY
TRBV5-1,TRBJ2-1,ASSFWTGGNEQF
TRBV21-1,TRBJ2-7,ASSKVGGRSPYEQY
TRBV5-1,TRBJ2-2,ASTVSSATGELF
TRBV15,TRBJ1-4,ATTPDRANEKLF
TRBV5-1,TRBJ1-2,ASSLAKDRPYGYT
TRBV2,TRBJ1-1,ASIGGRTEAF
TRBV30,TRBJ2-7,AWSDRDNSYEQY
TRBV1,TRBJ2-5,TSSHPGLAGGQGGETQY
TRBV9,TRBJ2-1,ASSEELQGVTPNEQF
TRBV2,TRBJ1-2,ASSQGYT
TRBV29-1,TRBJ2-3,SVAPGLATSTDTQY
TRBV11-1,TRBJ2-1,ASSLRREDHGEQF
TRBV5-6,TRBJ2-1,ASSLGGGLASYNEQF
TRBV19,TRBJ2-7,ASSITDSYEQY
TRBV7-8,TRBJ2-7,ASSARPRAGGSEQY
TRBV28,TRBJ1-6,ASSLVSTGSSPLH
TRBV10-3,TRBJ2-1,AITPTGSEQF
TRBV19,TRBJ2-7,ASSEETGPAYEQY
TRBV2,TRBJ1-2,ASSEGEVYGYT
TRBV28,TRBJ2-7,ASSFAPGLAARYEQY
TRBV4-1,TRBJ2-1,ASSQVSGGGNEQF
TRBV29-1,TRBJ1-2,SAPQGPYGYT
TRBV14,TRBJ1-2,ASSQEGGQHHGYT
TRBV9,TRBJ2-3,ASALPSGTGGTDTQY
TRBV4-1,TRBJ2-5,ASSLLAGAGETQY
TRBV10-2,TRBJ1-5,ASSEGSGFNQPQH
TRBV5-6,TRBJ2-2,ASSPPSRQLTGELF
TRBV4-1,TRBJ1-5,ASSQGQGNGQPQH
TRBV9,TRBJ2-1,ASSASNRGGLYNEQF
TRBV10-3,TRBJ1-2,AISEKQYYT